This is a list of T cell receptor beta chains from one sample in a study of T-cell memory formation after mild COVID-19. In TCRdb, the 5' RACE reads were re-called with MiXCR into one record per CDR3 protein. This sample has about 140,000 distinct CDR3 sequences, with roughly 21% found just once. The sequenced sample consisted of PBMCs or a T cell subset sorted from them (not recorded which). The receptor set was obtained from an adult woman who had mild COVID-19 (a few samples of this study predate the infection). Cell type and time point are not known. The conserved cysteine and the conserved F or W are not part of the CDR3 here.

CDR3: ASSPLSGNTIY; length: 11; J: TRBJ1-3; V: TRBV11-2
CDR3: ASSDWAGTGGNQPQH; length: 15; J: TRBJ1-5; V: TRBV19
CDR3: ASPQGAGELF; length: 10; J: TRBJ2-2; V: TRBV11-2
CDR3: ASSSPTGGGDTQY; length: 13; J: TRBJ2-3; V: TRBV11-2
CDR3: ATSRAGGESYEQY; length: 13; J: TRBJ2-7; V: TRBV15
CDR3: ASRVISGHTDTQY; length: 13; J: TRBJ2-3; V: TRBV2
CDR3: ASSLSPPDIQY; length: 11; J: TRBJ2-4; V: TRBV12-3/TRBV12-4
CDR3: ASSSGLAAQETQY; length: 13; J: TRBJ2-5; V: TRBV12-3/TRBV12-4
CDR3: ASSHQTGREELF; length: 12; J: TRBJ2-2; V: TRBV3-1
CDR3: ASSQGGAYPTDTQY; length: 14; J: TRBJ2-3; V: TRBV3-1
CDR3: ASSLVSDFRYEQY; length: 13; J: TRBJ2-7; V: TRBV5-1
CDR3: ASSPPGGLSF; length: 10; J: TRBJ2-1; V: TRBV7-2
CDR3: ASSDSGVRHNEQF; length: 13; J: TRBJ2-1; V: TRBV9
CDR3: ASTPPSGRCTDTQY; length: 14; J: TRBJ2-3; V: TRBV23-1
CDR3: ASSPSTGYTEAF; length: 12; J: TRBJ1-1; V: TRBV5-1
CDR3: SAWARQGRGYNSPLH; length: 15; J: TRBJ1-6; V: TRBV20-1
CDR3: ASSQGQGLSGYT; length: 12; J: TRBJ1-2; V: TRBV12-3/TRBV12-4
CDR3: SAHLQGYSYT; length: 10; J: TRBJ1-2; V: TRBV20-1
CDR3: ASSVTSGSTDTQY; length: 13; J: TRBJ2-3; V: TRBV5-1
CDR3: ASSREGYGDSPLH; length: 13; J: TRBJ1-6; V: TRBV7-6
CDR3: SARTSGTDTQY; length: 11; J: TRBJ2-3; V: TRBV20-1
CDR3: ASSSPRLAGDNEQF; length: 14; J: TRBJ2-1; V: TRBV6-5
CDR3: ASNNFLSRPTDTQY; length: 14; J: TRBJ2-3; V: TRBV6-4
CDR3: SVLRDRGSGELF; length: 12; J: TRBJ2-2; V: TRBV29-1
CDR3: ASSSKGDGTGELF; length: 13; J: TRBJ2-2; V: TRBV7-2
CDR3: ASSLDSRYNEQF; length: 12; J: TRBJ2-1; V: TRBV11-2